Following are 32 T cell receptor beta chains from one sample sequenced in a study of T cell responses to AZD1222 COVID-19 vaccine. Clones were sequenced by immunoSEQ multiplex PCR, and TCRdb holds only the in-frame ones, with some missing. The table records roughly 140,000 clones, 80% to 90% of them present only once. Sequencing was performed on peripheral blood, taken 28 days after the second AZD1222 dose. The receptors here all came from an adult who received the AZD1222 COVID-19 vaccine.

This rearrangement joins TRBV14 to TRBJ2-2, with TRBD1 identical over 10 bases. Trimming at V came to 4 bases and at J to 5 bases, leaving 4 bases not matched to a gene. Germline values: CDR1 SGHDN, CDR2 FVKESK. The CDR3 has 15 amino acids. This CDR3 reads CASSRQGARTGELFF. For the CDR3, the DNA is TGTGCCAGCAGCCGACAGGGGGCGCGGACCGGGGAGCTGTTTTTT.

This clone was seen once. The chain links TRBV6-5 to TRBJ2-7, with TRBD2 matching over 9 bases. This CDR3 is built from 12 residues. With V trimmed by 11 bases and J by 3 bases, 5 bases remained unmatched. Germline V gene sequence: CDR1 MNHEY, CDR2 SVGAGI. The CDR3 loop is CAAGGVRYEQYF. Written as DNA, the CDR3 is TGTGCCGCGGGAGGGGTGCGCTACGAGCAGTACTTC.

The chain uses TRBV20-1 and TRBJ2-1; D possibly corresponds to TRBD1 (5 bases). Germline values: CDR1 DFQATT, CDR2 SNEGSKA (reference sequence). Between the trimmed V and J ends, which lost 3 bases and 8 bases, there was a span of 17 bases. CDR3 length: 14 amino acids. The CDR3 sequence: CSASPPRGRDEQFF. The CDR3 nucleotides are TGCAGTGCTAGTCCCCCTAGGGGCAGGGATGAGCAGTTCTTC.

This chain uses TRBV19 with TRBJ2-7; D may be TRBD1 or TRBD2 (6 bases each). This CDR3 contains 14 residues. Trimming left V 5 bases short and J 0 bases short, with 11 bases between. The germline V gene has CDR1 LNHDA and CDR2 SQIVND (reference sequence). CDR3 DNA sequence: TGTGCCAGTAGTCGGAGGGACAACTCCTACGAGCAGTACTTC. This translates into CASSRRDNSYEQYF.

The chain employs TRBV7-2 and TRBJ2-3, with a tentative D call TRBD2 (6 bases). With 5 bases removed from V and 1 base from J, the gap between germline ends came to 16 bases. The CDR3 has 16 residues. The germline gives CDR1 SGHTA, CDR2 FQGNSA. CDR3 residues: CASSGIYGGGTDTQYF. CDR3 DNA: TGTGCCAGCAGCGGGATCTACGGGGGTGGCACAGATACGCAGTATTTT. The variable domain in full, completed from reference TRBV7-2 and TRBJ2-3, reads GAGVSQSPSNKVTEKGKDVELRCDPISGHTALYWYRQSLGQGLEFLIYFQGNSAPDKSGLPSDRFSAERTGGSVSTLTIQRTQQEDSAVYLCASSGIYGGGTDTQYFGPGTRLTVL.

The genes are TRBV11-2 and TRBJ2-3, with D perhaps matching TRBD1 (6 bases). Deletions cut 5 bases from V and 0 bases from J, with 15 bases between. This CDR3 region has 16 residues. Germline lookup yields CDR1 SGHAT and CDR2 FQNNGV. The CDR3 DNA sequence: TGTGCCAGCAGCCCCCGGGACACTTCTAGCACAGATACGCAGTATTTT. Its translation is CASSPRDTSSTDTQYF. The full variable domain, its missing parts supplied by reference TRBV11-2 and TRBJ2-3, is EAGVAQSPRYKIIEKRQSVAFWCNPISGHATLYWYQQILGQGPKLLIQFQNNGVVDDSQLPKDRFSAERLKGVDSTLKIQPAKLEDSAVYLCASSPRDTSSTDTQYFGPGTRLTVL.

This clone occurred once. The rearrangement links TRBV30 to TRBJ2-1; possible D gene TRBD2, 6 bases. The CDR3 spans 12 residues. V lost 8 bases and J lost 4, with 12 bases in between. CDR1 GTSNPN and CDR2 SVGIG come from the germline V gene (reference sequence). CDR3 DNA: TGTGCCCAAAGCGGGCCTTACAATGAGCAGTTCTTC. This translates into CAQSGPYNEQFF.

This clone was seen a single time. Different DNA sequences within this sample yield the same CDR3. The V gene is TRBV18, the J gene TRBJ2-5; no clear D gene. The germline gives CDR1 KGHSH, CDR2 LQKENI. CDR3 size: 12 residues. V dropped 2 bases and J dropped 2 bases, with 3 bases sitting between them. CDR3 sequence reads: CASSPTQETQYF. The DNA of the CDR3 is TGTGCCAGCTCACCAACACAAGAGACCCAGTACTTC.

This clone has only one observation. This chain joins TRBV10-2 and TRBJ2-2, with 7 bases that match TRBD1. The ends lost 3 bases at V and 0 bases at J; junction bases unmatched: 4. Germline V gives CDR1 WSHSY, CDR2 SAAADI. The CDR3 spans 16 residues. The CDR3 bases are TGCGCCAGCAGTGACCCGACAGGGCCGAACACCGGGGAGCTGTTTTTT. Translating it yields CASSDPTGPNTGELFF.

The chain combines TRBV6-1 with TRBJ1-3; 10 bases are a match to TRBD1. The CDR3 runs to 16 residues. With V trimmed by 0 bases and J by 2 bases, 1 base remained unmatched. Germline V gene lookup returns CDR1 MNHNS and CDR2 SASEGT. DNA for the CDR3: TGTGCCAGCAGTGAAGCCGGGACAGGGGCTGGAAACACCATATATTTT. Protein: CASSEAGTGAGNTIYF.

The rearrangement joins TRBV30 to TRBJ1-2, with D unresolved. The CDR3 has 14 residues. Trimming left V 2 bases short and J 0 bases short, with 10 bases between. Germline V gene sequence: CDR1 GTSNPN, CDR2 SVGIG (reference sequence). The CDR3 nucleotides are TGTGCCTGGAGTCGGCTACCTTCTAACTATGGCTACACCTTC. Translated: CAWSRLPSNYGYTF.

The chain combines TRBV20-1 with TRBJ1-1; D unclear. The V end lost 3 bases, the J end lost 8 bases, and 10 bases lay between the germline ends. Germline CDR1 and CDR2: DFQATT and SNEGSKA (reference sequence). The CDR3 is made up of 11 amino acids. CDR3 sequence reads: CSARGSLEAFF. CDR3 coding DNA: TGCAGTGCTAGGGGATCGTTGGAAGCTTTCTTT.

The rearrangement uses TRBV3-1 (or the pseudogene TRBV3-2) and TRBJ2-7, with D maybe TRBD2 (5 bases). The germline V gene has CDR1 LGHDT and CDR2 YNNKEL (reference sequence). Trimming removed 4 bases at V and 0 bases at J, with 13 bases between. This CDR3 has 15 amino acids. CDR3 bases: TGTGCCAGCAGCCCCCTAGCCATTCCCTCCTACGAGCAGTACTTC. Protein product: CASSPLAIPSYEQYF.

This chain joins TRBV6-5 and TRBJ2-1; no clear D gene. V was trimmed by 6 bases and J by 2 bases, leaving 2 bases between them. CDR1 is MNHEY and CDR2 is SVGAGI in the germline V gene. The CDR3 has 11 amino acids. The DNA of the CDR3 is TGTGCCAGCAGGACCTACAATGAGCAGTTCTTC. This sequence encodes CASRTYNEQFF.

The chain recombines TRBV19 with TRBJ1-3, with 8 bases aligning to TRBD1. This CDR3 has 17 residues. CDR1 is LNHDA and CDR2 is SQIVND in the germline V gene (reference sequence). J lost 3 bases, V lost 5 bases, and 12 bases had no gene match. The CDR3 coding sequence is TGTGCCAGTAGTTCGACAGGGGTCACCGCATATGGAAACACCATATATTTT. Its protein is CASSSTGVTAYGNTIYF.

The chain uses TRBV18 and TRBJ2-5, with 9 bases identical to TRBD2. Germline assignment: CDR1 KGHSH and CDR2 LQKENI. The CDR3 is 16 amino acids. V shed 2 bases, J shed 2 bases, and the junction held 6 bases outside the gene matches. CDR3 residues: CASSPSLAGQQETQYF. DNA for the CDR3: TGTGCCAGCTCACCAAGCCTAGCGGGACAACAAGAGACCCAGTACTTC. Full variable domain (outside the CDR3, taken from reference TRBV18 and TRBJ2-5): NAGVMQNPRHLVRRRGQEARLRCSPMKGHSHVYWYRQLPEEGLKFMVYLQKENIIDESGMPKERFSAEFPKEGPSILRIQQVVRGDSAAYFCASSPSLAGQQETQYFGPGTRLLVL.

The chain links TRBV27 to TRBJ2-7; D possibly corresponds to TRBD1 (5 bases). Germline values: CDR1 MNHEY, CDR2 SMNVEV (reference sequence). This CDR3 comprises 14 residues. The V end was cut by 5 bases, the J end by 3 bases, with 14 bases between. The CDR3: CASSPWGLVYEQYF. DNA for the CDR3: TGTGCCAGCAGTCCCTGGGGCCTGGTCTACGAGCAGTACTTC.

The chain uses TRBV2 and TRBJ2-7, with D tentatively TRBD2 (6 bases). The CDR3 spans 15 residues. Trimming removed 5 bases from V and 3 bases from J, with 17 bases in between. The V gene's germline CDR1 is SNHLY and CDR2 FYNNEI. The CDR3 loop reads CASSQGGDAYYEQYF. CDR3 nucleotides: TGTGCCAGCAGTCAGGGAGGCGACGCATACTACGAGCAGTACTTC. Full variable domain (missing parts from reference TRBV2 and TRBJ2-7): EPEVTQTPSHQVTQMGQEVILRCVPISNHLYFYWYRQILGQKVEFLVSFYNNEISEKSEIFDDQFSVERPDGSNFTLKIRSTKLEDSAMYFCASSQGGDAYYEQYFGPGTRLTVT.

V usage is TRBV2 and J usage is TRBJ1-2; 7 nucleotides agree with TRBD1. The CDR3 extends over 14 amino acids. Trimming cost V 4 bases and J 2 bases; bases outside gene matches: 4. Germline V gene sequence: CDR1 SNHLY, CDR2 FYNNEI. The CDR3, as DNA: TGTGCCAGCAGTGGACAGGGAGGCAACTATGGCTACACCTTC. This encodes CASSGQGGNYGYTF.

This rearrangement joins TRBV5-4 to TRBJ2-1; weak D call: TRBD2 (7 bases). The CDR3 runs to 16 residues. V lost 4 bases to trimming and J lost 3 bases, with 17 bases between them. From germline, CDR1 is SGHNT and CDR2 YYREEE (reference sequence). The CDR3 sequence: CASSLGGRGLYNEQFF. CDR3 in DNA: TGTGCCAGCAGCCTGGGGGGGCGGGGACTCTACAATGAGCAGTTCTTC.

The chain is built from TRBV28 and TRBJ2-1, with 7 bases lining up with TRBD1. V lost 8 bases, J lost 6 bases, and 13 bases stayed unmatched. The CDR3 has 15 residues. Germline-derived CDR1 and CDR2 are MDHEN and SYDVKM. As DNA, the CDR3 is TGTGCCAGCGGCTCCAGGGACAGTCCTTTCAATGAGCAGTTCTTC. Amino acids: CASGSRDSPFNEQFF. Full variable domain (remainder filled in from reference TRBV28 and TRBJ2-1): DVKVTQSSRYLVKRTGEKVFLECVQDMDHENMFWYRQDPGLGLRLIYFSYDVKMKEKGDIPEGYSVSREKKERFSLILESASTNQTSMYLCASGSRDSPFNEQFFGPGTRLTVL.

This sequence joins TRBV7-8 and TRBJ1-5; D is uncertain. Trimming removed 2 bases at V and 1 base at J, with 3 bases between. The germline V gene has CDR1 SGHVS and CDR2 FQNEAQ. The CDR3 is 13 amino acids. CDR3 loop: CASSLFSNQPQHF. For the CDR3, the DNA is TGTGCCAGCAGCTTATTCAGCAATCAGCCCCAGCATTTT. Full variable domain (missing parts from reference TRBV7-8 and TRBJ1-5): GAGVSQSPRYKVAKRGQDVALRCDPISGHVSLFWYQQALGQGPEFLTYFQNEAQLDKSGLPSDRFFAERPEGSVSTLKIQRTQQEDSAVYLCASSLFSNQPQHFGDGTRLSIL.

J is TRBJ2-2 and V is TRBV7-2; 9 positions agree with TRBD1. V shed 7 bases, J shed 5 bases, and the junction held 8 bases outside the gene matches. CDR3 length: 15 residues. The germline V gene has CDR1 SGHTA and CDR2 FQGNSA. The CDR3 sequence: CASKTGTGMTGELFF. DNA for the CDR3: TGTGCCAGCAAGACCGGGACAGGGATGACCGGGGAGCTGTTTTTT. The full variable domain, completed using reference TRBV7-2 and TRBJ2-2, is GAGVSQSPSNKVTEKGKDVELRCDPISGHTALYWYRQSLGQGLEFLIYFQGNSAPDKSGLPSDRFSAERTGGSVSTLTIQRTQQEDSAVYLCASKTGTGMTGELFFGEGSRLTVL.

This sequence joins TRBV9 and TRBJ1-1, with D tentatively TRBD1 (5 bases). CDR3 length: 13 amino acids. V was clipped by 2 bases and J by 4 bases, with 9 bases between them. Germline lookup yields CDR1 SGDLS and CDR2 YYNGEE. The chain's CDR3 is CASSVLGGTEAFF. CDR3 DNA: TGTGCCAGCAGCGTCCTCGGGGGCACTGAAGCTTTCTTT.

The rearrangement links TRBV19 to TRBJ2-1, with TRBD2 matching over 7 bases. Germline trimming cut 5 bases from V and 5 bases from J; bases unmatched to any gene: 12. The CDR3 is made up of 16 amino acids. Per germline, CDR1 LNHDA and CDR2 SQIVND (reference sequence). Written as DNA, the CDR3 is TGTGCCAGTAGTCTATTTTCTAGCGGTGATCACAATGAGCAGTTCTTC. Translation gives CASSLFSSGDHNEQFF.

This chain connects TRBV4-3 to TRBJ1-2; no clear D gene. The V end was cut by 6 bases, the J end by 4 bases, with 18 bases between. The germline gives CDR1 LGHNA, CDR2 YSLEER. The CDR3 consists of 15 residues. CDR3 coding DNA: TGCGCCAGCAGAGTAGGACTTCTTGGTAGCTATGGCTACACCTTC. It is translated as CASRVGLLGSYGYTF.

The chain couples TRBV20-1 to TRBJ2-1, with unresolved D. Germline values: CDR1 DFQATT, CDR2 SNEGSKA (reference sequence). The V gene lost 6 bases and the J gene lost 5 bases, with 8 bases spanning the gap. This CDR3 is built from 11 residues. The CDR3 loop reads CSAQSHNEQFF. CDR3 nucleotide sequence: TGCAGTGCCCAGAGTCACAATGAGCAGTTCTTC.

The CDR3 region has the DNA TGTGCCAGCAGCTTTTCTGCCCGCGGGAGCTCCTACGAGCAGTACTTC. Protein: CASSFSARGSSYEQYF. V usage is TRBV5-8 and J usage is TRBJ2-7, with TRBD2 matching 7 bases. The CDR3 is made up of 16 amino acids. Germline values: CDR1 SGHTS, CDR2 YDEGEE. Trimming cost V 2 bases and J 0 bases; bases outside gene matches: 8.

V usage is TRBV3-1 (or the pseudogene TRBV3-2) and J usage is TRBJ2-1; no definite D call. Germline CDR1 reads LGHDT; CDR2 reads YNNKEL (reference sequence). There are 13 residues in the CDR3. Trimming shortened V by 0 bases and J by 10 bases, and 10 bases separated the two germline ends. The CDR3 is CASSQDLTDEQFF. The DNA for the CDR3 is TGTGCCAGCAGCCAAGATTTAACAGACGAGCAGTTCTTC.

The J gene is TRBJ2-5, the V gene TRBV7-9, with 9 nucleotides matching TRBD2. The germline V gene encodes CDR1 SEHNR and CDR2 FQNEAQ (reference sequence). The CDR3 has 15 amino acids. Unmatched junction bases numbered 11, after V lost 6 bases and J lost 6 bases. This CDR3 is CASSPAGGTKKTQYF. CDR3 bases: TGTGCCAGCAGTCCAGCGGGAGGCACCAAGAAGACCCAGTACTTC. Full variable domain (outside the CDR3, taken from reference TRBV7-9 and TRBJ2-5): DTGVSQNPRHKITKRGQNVTFRCDPISEHNRLYWYRQTLGQGPEFLTYFQNEAQLEKSRLLSDRFSAERPKGSFSTLEIQRTEQGDSAMYLCASSPAGGTKKTQYFGPGTRLLVL.

V gene TRBV6-2 or TRBV6-3 combines with J gene TRBJ1-3; 7 nucleotides agree with TRBD1. Trimming cost V 2 bases and J 2 bases; bases outside gene matches: 12. In germline, CDR1 is MNHEY, CDR2 SVGEGT. CDR3 size: 18 residues. The DNA of the CDR3 is TGTGCCAGCAGTTACGCCAGTCGACAGGGAAATCCTGGAAACACCATATATTTT. This encodes CASSYASRQGNPGNTIYF.

The rearrangement joins TRBV27 to TRBJ2-2; no clear D gene. Deletions cut 3 bases from V and 2 bases from J, with 4 bases between. Germline values: CDR1 MNHEY, CDR2 SMNVEV (reference sequence). This CDR3 spans 13 amino acids. The CDR3 sequence is CASSFPNTGELFF. The CDR3 DNA follows: TGTGCCAGCAGTTTCCCAAACACCGGGGAGCTGTTTTTT.